Each of the 8 T cell receptor beta chains below was sequenced from the same sample in a study of spatial heterogeneity in lung cancer. TCRdb reprocessed the 5' RACE reads via MiXCR and lists one record per CDR3 protein. The sample records about 94,000 distinct CDR3 sequences, approximately 19% being singletons. The sample's time point: blood at routine non-recurrence follow-up after resection. The specimen was PBMCs, collected at follow-up. The source is a male donor with early-stage non-small cell lung cancer.

The table lists this clonotype with a count of one. The rearrangement links TRBV27 to TRBJ2-2, with a tentative D call TRBD2 (6 bases). With 5 bases removed from V and 6 bases from J, the gap between germline ends came to 22 bases. The CDR3 is 17 residues long. Germline V gene data show CDR1 as MNHEY and CDR2 as SMNVEV (reference sequence). The CDR3 here is CASSLPWRGSPSGELFF. CDR3 coding DNA: TGTGCCAGCAGTCTCCCCTGGAGGGGTTCTCCCTCCGGGGAGCTGTTTTTT.

The genes are TRBV7-2 and TRBJ2-1; D not resolved. In germline, CDR1 is SGHTA, CDR2 FQGNSA. V dropped 7 bases and J dropped 10 bases, with 20 bases sitting between them. The CDR3 is 14 residues long. In DNA, the CDR3 is TGTGCCAGCAACCCGGCACCTTCCCTAGGGGAGCAGTTCTTC. Protein product: CASNPAPSLGEQFF.

In this sample, this clonotype is medium-sized. This rearrangement joins TRBV6-5 to TRBJ1-1, with TRBD1 as a possible D gene (6 bases). Trimming stripped 2 bases from V and 4 bases from J, with 8 bases between. The CDR3 has 13 residues. Germline assignment: CDR1 MNHEY and CDR2 SVGAGI. This CDR3 is CASSYQGTTEAFF. The CDR3 DNA sequence: TGTGCCAGCAGTTACCAGGGGACCACTGAAGCTTTCTTT.

The chain has TRBV4-1 and TRBJ2-7; D call uncertain. The CDR3 is 17 residues long. V lost 5 bases, J lost 0 bases, and 20 bases lay in between. Per the germline V gene, CDR1 is MGHRA and CDR2 is YSYEKL. In DNA form, the CDR3 reads TGCGCCAGCAGCTCTAAAAACTTTTTGGGTCCCTCCTACGAGCAGTACTTC. It encodes CASSSKNFLGPSYEQYF.

This clonotype was counted only a few times. V and J are TRBV9 and TRBJ2-3; D might be TRBD1 (5 bases). This CDR3 comprises 16 residues. Trimming stripped 0 bases from V and 1 base from J, with 12 bases between. Germline CDR1 SGDLS, CDR2 YYNGEE. In DNA, the CDR3 is TGTGCCAGCAGCGTAGGAACAGGACGGGGCACAGATACGCAGTATTTT. Translation gives CASSVGTGRGTDTQYF.

This clonotype came up a few times. This sequence joins TRBV11-2 and TRBJ2-7; no clear D gene. The V end was cut by 2 bases, the J end by 2 bases, with 10 bases between. The CDR3 contains 14 residues. CDR1 and CDR2 (germline): SGHAT, FQNNGV. The CDR3 DNA sequence: TGTGCCAGCAGCTTAAATAGTGGCCCCTACGAGCAGTACGTC. This translates into CASSLNSGPYEQYV.

This sequence joins TRBV11-3 and TRBJ2-3, with D possibly being TRBD1 (6 bases). Trimming pared 0 bases from V and 4 bases from J, leaving 8 bases between. The CDR3 is made up of 14 amino acids. Germline V gives CDR1 SGHNT, CDR2 YENEEA. CDR3 nucleotides: TGTGCCAGCAGCTTAGAAACAGGGTCAGATACGCAGTATTTT. Translation: CASSLETGSDTQYF.

This clonotype was counted at least ten times. The chain uses TRBV5-5 and TRBJ1-6; D uncertain. The germline V gene encodes CDR1 SGHKS and CDR2 YYEKEE (reference sequence). V gave up 6 bases and J gave up 3 bases, with 13 bases separating them. The CDR3 length is 15 residues. For the CDR3, the DNA is TGTGCCAGCACCCCCGCCGGGAACTATAATTCACCCCTCCACTTT. Amino acids: CASTPAGNYNSPLHF.